The rows below give T cell receptor beta chains drawn from one sample of a study of blood T cell repertoires in COVID-19. TCRdb keeps only in-frame clones here, not all; method: immunoSEQ multiplex PCR. The sample includes hundreds of thousands of clones, about four fifths of them seen just once. Sequencing was carried out using PBMCs or T cells enriched from blood (not recorded which). Receptor source: a middle-aged woman who had been exposed to COVID-19. CDR3s include the opening cysteine and the closing phenylalanine or tryptophan. The D gene is left open where the match is weak. The size field is filled for only some rows; it gives once, few, many or a size class.

j_call d_call v_call clone_size cdr3_nt cdr3_aa
TRBJ1-1 NA TRBV7-9 NA TGTGCCAGCAGCCGGGGGGCGAACACTGAAGTTTTCTTT CASSRGANTEVFF
TRBJ2-3 NA TRBV11-3 NA TGTGCCAGCAGCCCAGGACTCCGCCCTAGCACAGATACGCAGTATTTT CASSPGLRPSTDTQYF
TRBJ2-7 TRBD1 TRBV11-2 NA TGTGCCAGCAGCTTATACAGGGGCCCTTCATACGAGCAGTACTTC CASSLYRGPSYEQYF
TRBJ2-5 TRBD1 TRBV7-2 once TGTGCCAGCAGTTTTTACAGGGGACCACAAGAGACCCAGTACTTC CASSFYRGPQETQYF
TRBJ2-1 TRBD2 TRBV6-5 NA TGTGCCAGCAGTTATAGAGCGGGGGCAGGGAATGAGCAGTTCTTC CASSYRAGAGNEQFF
TRBJ1-2 TRBD1 TRBV6-5 few TGTGCCAGCATCAGCCTGACAGGGGGAAACTATGGCTACACCTTC CASISLTGGNYGYTF
TRBJ1-2 NA TRBV5-1 once TGCGCCAGCAGCCCCCGAGCTAACTATGGCTACACCTTC CASSPRANYGYTF
TRBJ1-3 NA TRBV28 few TGTGCCAGCAGTTTAGTACGGGGAAACACCATATATTTT CASSLVRGNTIYF
TRBJ1-5 TRBD1 TRBV2 NA TGTGCCAGCAGCCCGACAGGGGGCGGTAGTCAGCCCCAGCATTTT CASSPTGGGSQPQHF
TRBJ1-2 NA TRBV20-1 NA TGCAGTGCTAGTGCCCAGGACTATGGCTACACCTTC CSASAQDYGYTF
TRBJ1-4 NA TRBV6-2/TRBV6-3 NA TGTGCCAGCAGCACCGACAGGCTATATGAAAAACTGTTTTTT CASSTDRLYEKLFF
TRBJ2-3 TRBD2 TRBV19 NA TGTGCCAGTAGTATGGCGGGAGCCCTCACAGATACGCAGTATTTT CASSMAGALTDTQYF
TRBJ1-1 TRBD1 TRBV5-1 NA TGCGCCAGCAGCCGGGGACAGGCGCATGGGAACACTGAAGCTTTCTTT CASSRGQAHGNTEAFF
TRBJ1-6 TRBD1 TRBV4-3 once TGCGCCAGCAGCCAAAACCAGGACAGGGGGTCGGGGGCCCTCCACTTT CASSQNQDRGSGALHF
TRBJ2-7 TRBD1 TRBV7-9 NA TGTGCCAGCAGCGCAACCGGGACAGGAGCCTACGAGCAGTACTTC CASSATGTGAYEQYF
TRBJ1-4 NA TRBV19 NA TGTGCCGCAACTGACGGGGGGGCGGATAATGAAAAACTGTTTTTT CAATDGGADNEKLFF
TRBJ2-4 NA TRBV21-1 NA TGTGCCAGCAGGGACAGAGCCAAAAACATTCAGTACTTC CASRDRAKNIQYF
TRBJ1-1 NA TRBV29-1 NA TGCAGCGTCCCCCGGGGCACTGAAGCTTTCTTT CSVPRGTEAFF
TRBJ1-2 TRBD1 TRBV4-1 many TGCGCCAGCAGCCCGACGGGACAGGATTATGGCTACACCTTC CASSPTGQDYGYTF